This TCR beta chain emerged from a study of blood T cells in healthy people across ages. Study-level points and caveats: With age, beta diversity per million T cells declined roughly linearly, significantly by 35 to 40.

A few counts support this clonotype. The antigen is unknown. CDR1 SGHAT and CDR2 FQDESV come from the germline V gene (reference sequence). V shed 5 bases, J shed 2 bases, and the junction held 20 bases outside the gene matches. There are 20 residues in the CDR3. Sample-barcoded 5' priming and a J-beta primer mix drove a second PCR of about 7 to 12 cycles. All cDNA molecules were each tagged by a template-switch adaptor with 12 random nucleotides. MiXCR, run by TCRdb on the 5' RACE reads, gives a single entry per CDR3 protein. This sample yields fewer than 650,000 distinct CDR3 sequences, of which about 25% are seen a single time; approximately 3.3% belongs to the top ten. These data were likewise used in another study, on T cells of mothers and their children. Per that paper: The study obtained over 8 million TCR beta CDR3 reads per mother and about 3 million per child. Related mother-child pairs shared slightly more overlap than unrelated pairs, but the difference was non-significant.

The sequence was obtained from a boy under 10 years old in good health. The chain uses TRBV11-1 and TRBJ1-4; 7 nucleotides agree with TRBD1. Sequenced sample: blood. CDR3 coding DNA: TGTGCCAGCAGCGTAAGGCCGACCGGGACAGTCCGACGGACTAATGAAAAACTGTTTTTT. As protein: CASSVRPTGTVRRTNEKLFF.